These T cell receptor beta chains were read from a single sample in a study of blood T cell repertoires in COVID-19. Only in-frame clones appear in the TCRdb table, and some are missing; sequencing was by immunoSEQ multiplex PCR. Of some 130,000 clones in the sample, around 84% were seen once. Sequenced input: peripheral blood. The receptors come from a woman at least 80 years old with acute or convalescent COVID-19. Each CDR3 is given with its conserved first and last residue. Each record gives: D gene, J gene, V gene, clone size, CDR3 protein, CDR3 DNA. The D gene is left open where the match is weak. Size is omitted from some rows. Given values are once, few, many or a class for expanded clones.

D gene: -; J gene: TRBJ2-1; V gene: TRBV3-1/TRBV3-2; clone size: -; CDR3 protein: CASSQDNPNYNEQFF; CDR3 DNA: TGTGCCAGCAGCCAAGATAATCCTAATTACAATGAGCAGTTCTTC
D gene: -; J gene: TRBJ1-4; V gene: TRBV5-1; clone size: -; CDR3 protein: CASSPGGGEGEKLFF; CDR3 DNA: TGCGCCAGCAGCCCCGGGGGAGGGGAAGGCGAAAAACTGTTTTTT
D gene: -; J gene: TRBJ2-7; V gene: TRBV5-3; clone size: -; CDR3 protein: CARSTGQRTSYEQYF; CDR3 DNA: TGTGCCAGAAGCACCGGACAGCGGACTTCCTACGAGCAGTACTTC
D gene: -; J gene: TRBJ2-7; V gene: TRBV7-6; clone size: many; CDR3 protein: CASSLSPQGSGYEQYF; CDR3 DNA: TGTGCCAGCAGCTTATCCCCACAGGGTTCTGGCTACGAGCAGTACTTC
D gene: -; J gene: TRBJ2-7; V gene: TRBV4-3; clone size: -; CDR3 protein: CASSQDVASYEQYF; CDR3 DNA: TGCGCCAGCAGTCAAGATGTAGCATCCTACGAGCAGTACTTC
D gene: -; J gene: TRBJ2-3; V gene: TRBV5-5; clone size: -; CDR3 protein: CASTLGGGTDTQYF; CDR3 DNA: TGTGCCAGCACCCTTGGCGGGGGCACAGATACGCAGTATTTT
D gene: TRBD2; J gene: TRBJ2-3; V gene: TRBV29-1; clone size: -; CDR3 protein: CSVLLAGWSTDTQYF; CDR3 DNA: TGCAGCGTTTTACTAGCGGGGTGGAGCACAGATACGCAGTATTTT
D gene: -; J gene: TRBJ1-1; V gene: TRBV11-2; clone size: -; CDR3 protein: CASSLSTLNTEAFF; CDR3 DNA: TGTGCCAGCAGCTTAAGCACTTTGAACACTGAAGCTTTCTTT
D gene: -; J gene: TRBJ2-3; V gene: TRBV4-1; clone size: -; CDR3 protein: CASSQLLAATDTQYF; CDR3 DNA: TGCGCCAGCAGCCAACTCCTGGCGGCCACAGATACGCAGTATTTT
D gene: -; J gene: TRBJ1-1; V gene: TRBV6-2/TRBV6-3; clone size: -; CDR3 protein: CASSYSKGENPEAFF; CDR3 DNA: TGTGCCAGCAGTTACTCGAAGGGGGAGAATCCTGAAGCTTTCTTT
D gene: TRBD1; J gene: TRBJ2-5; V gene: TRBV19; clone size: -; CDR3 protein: CASSIDRGRRETQYF; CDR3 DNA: TGTGCCAGTAGTATCGACAGGGGGCGCAGGGAGACCCAGTACTTC
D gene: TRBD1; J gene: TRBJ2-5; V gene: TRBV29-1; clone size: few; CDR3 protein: CSVASTGVETQYF; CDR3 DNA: TGCAGCGTCGCTTCGACAGGGGTGGAGACCCAGTACTTC
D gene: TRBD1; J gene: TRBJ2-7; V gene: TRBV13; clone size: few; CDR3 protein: CASSRPTGGSWSYEQYF; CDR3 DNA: TGTGCCAGCAGCCGACCTACAGGGGGATCGTGGTCCTACGAGCAGTACTTC
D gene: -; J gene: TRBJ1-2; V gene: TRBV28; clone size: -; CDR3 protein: CASSAGVSGGYTF; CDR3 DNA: TGTGCCAGCAGTGCAGGGGTATCGGGAGGCTACACCTTC
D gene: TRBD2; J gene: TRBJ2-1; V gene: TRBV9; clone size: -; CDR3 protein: CASSVVSGAETSLFF; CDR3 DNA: TGTGCCAGCAGCGTAGTTAGCGGGGCTGAAACAAGTCTGTTCTTC
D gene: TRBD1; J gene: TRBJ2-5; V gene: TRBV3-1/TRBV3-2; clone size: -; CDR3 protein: CASSPGDREETQYF; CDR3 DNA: TGTGCCAGCAGCCCAGGGGACAGGGAAGAGACCCAGTACTTC
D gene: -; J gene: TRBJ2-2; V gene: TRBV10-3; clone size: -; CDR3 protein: CAIRDGRQANTGELFF; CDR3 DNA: TGTGCCATCAGAGACGGCCGGCAGGCGAACACCGGGGAGCTGTTTTTT
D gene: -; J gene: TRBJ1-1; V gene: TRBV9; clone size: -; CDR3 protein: CASSRAANTEAFF; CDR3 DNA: TGTGCCAGCAGCCGCGCGGCGAACACTGAAGCTTTCTTT
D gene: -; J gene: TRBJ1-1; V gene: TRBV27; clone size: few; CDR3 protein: CASSFLQGEAFF; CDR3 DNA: TGTGCCAGCAGTTTTCTACAGGGTGAAGCTTTCTTT
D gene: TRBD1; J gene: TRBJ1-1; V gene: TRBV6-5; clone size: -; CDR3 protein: CASSSRQGTEAFF; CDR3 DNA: TGTGCCAGCAGTTCCCGACAGGGAACTGAAGCTTTCTTT
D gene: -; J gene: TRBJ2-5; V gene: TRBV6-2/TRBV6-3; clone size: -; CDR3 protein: CASSNSETQYF; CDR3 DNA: TGTGCCAGCAGCAACTCGGAGACCCAGTACTTC
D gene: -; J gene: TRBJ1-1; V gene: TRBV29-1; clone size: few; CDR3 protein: CSLAMGSNTEAFF; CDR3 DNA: TGCAGCCTAGCAATGGGCAGCAACACTGAAGCTTTCTTT
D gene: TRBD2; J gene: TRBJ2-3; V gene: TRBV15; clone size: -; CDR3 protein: CATSRDSLKRGSKTDTQYF; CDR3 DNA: TGTGCCACCAGCAGAGATTCCCTAAAGCGGGGAAGTAAAACAGATACGCAGTATTTT
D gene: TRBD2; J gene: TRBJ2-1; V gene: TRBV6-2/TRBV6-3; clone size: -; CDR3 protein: CASSRRDYDNEQFF; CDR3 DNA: TGTGCCAGCAGTCGCCGGGACTACGACAATGAGCAGTTCTTC
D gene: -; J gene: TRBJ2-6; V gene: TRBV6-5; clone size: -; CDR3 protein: CASSSWSPSGANVLTF; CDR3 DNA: TGTGCCAGCAGTTCATGGAGTCCCTCTGGGGCCAACGTCCTGACTTTC
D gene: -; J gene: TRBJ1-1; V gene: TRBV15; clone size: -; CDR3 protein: CATSRDLAGLEAFF; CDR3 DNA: TGTGCCACCAGCAGAGATCTCGCAGGGCTTGAAGCTTTCTTT
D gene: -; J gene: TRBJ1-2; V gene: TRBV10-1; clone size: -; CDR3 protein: CASSESASTGYTF; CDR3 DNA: TGCGCCAGCAGTGAATCCGCTAGTACGGGCTACACCTTC
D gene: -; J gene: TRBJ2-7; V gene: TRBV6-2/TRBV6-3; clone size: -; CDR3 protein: CASSYGMMGRTYEQYF; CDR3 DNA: TGTGCCAGCAGTTACGGCATGATGGGGAGAACCTACGAGCAGTACTTC
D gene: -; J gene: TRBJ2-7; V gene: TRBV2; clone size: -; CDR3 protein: CASRRDWSSYEQYF; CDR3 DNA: TGTGCCAGCAGAAGGGACTGGAGCTCCTACGAGCAGTACTTC
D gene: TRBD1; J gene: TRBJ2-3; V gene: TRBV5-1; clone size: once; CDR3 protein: CASSWGQSTDTQYF; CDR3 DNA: TGCGCCAGCAGCTGGGGACAGAGCACAGATACGCAGTATTTT
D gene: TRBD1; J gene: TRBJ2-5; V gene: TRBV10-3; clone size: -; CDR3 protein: CAISESTGGRETQYF; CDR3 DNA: TGTGCCATCAGTGAGTCGACAGGGGGCCGGGAGACCCAGTACTTC
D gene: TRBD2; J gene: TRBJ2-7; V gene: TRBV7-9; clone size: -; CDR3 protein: CASSSQGLAGRREQYF; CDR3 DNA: TGTGCCAGCAGCTCCCAGGGACTAGCGGGGAGACGGGAGCAGTACTTC
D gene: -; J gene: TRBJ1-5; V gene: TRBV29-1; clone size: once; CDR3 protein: CSVGEGSSRGNQPQHF; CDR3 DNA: TGCAGCGTTGGAGAGGGGTCTTCGAGGGGCAATCAGCCCCAGCATTTT
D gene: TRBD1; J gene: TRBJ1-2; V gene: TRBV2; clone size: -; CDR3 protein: CASRTGQVTGYTF; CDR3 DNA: TGTGCCAGCAGAACGGGACAGGTCACTGGCTACACCTTC
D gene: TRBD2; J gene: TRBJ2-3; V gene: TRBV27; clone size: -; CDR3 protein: CASGPWGSGGRTDTQYF; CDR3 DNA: TGTGCCAGCGGCCCCTGGGGTAGCGGGGGCCGCACAGATACGCAGTATTTT